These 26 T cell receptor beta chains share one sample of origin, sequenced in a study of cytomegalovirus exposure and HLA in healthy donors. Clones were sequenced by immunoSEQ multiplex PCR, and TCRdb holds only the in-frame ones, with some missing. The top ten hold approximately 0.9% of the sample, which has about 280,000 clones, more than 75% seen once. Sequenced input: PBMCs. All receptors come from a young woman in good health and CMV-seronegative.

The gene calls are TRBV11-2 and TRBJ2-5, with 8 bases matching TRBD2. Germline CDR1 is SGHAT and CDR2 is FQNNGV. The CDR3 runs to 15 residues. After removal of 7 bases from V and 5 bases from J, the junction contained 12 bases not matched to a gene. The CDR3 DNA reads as TGTGCCAGCATTACGAGCGGGAGTAGGTCTGAGACCCAGTACTTC. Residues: CASITSGSRSETQYF.

The CDR3 DNA is TGTGCCAGCAGCTTGGAACTTCGTTCAGGGGTTAGCACCATATATTTT. This sequence encodes CASSLELRSGVSTIYF. The chain is built from TRBV5-6 and TRBJ1-3, with a tentative D call TRBD1 (6 bases). The CDR3 is 16 residues long. Deletions cut 0 bases from V and 9 bases from J, with 19 bases between. The germline CDR1 and CDR2 sequences are SGHDT and YYEEEE. The variable domain in full, with the rest retrieved from reference TRBV5-6 and TRBJ1-3, is DAGVTQSPTHLIKTRGQQVTLRCSPKSGHDTVSWYQQALGQGPQFIFQYYEEEERQRGNFPDRFSGHQFPNYSSELNVNALLLGDSALYLCASSLELRSGVSTIYFGEGSWLTVV.

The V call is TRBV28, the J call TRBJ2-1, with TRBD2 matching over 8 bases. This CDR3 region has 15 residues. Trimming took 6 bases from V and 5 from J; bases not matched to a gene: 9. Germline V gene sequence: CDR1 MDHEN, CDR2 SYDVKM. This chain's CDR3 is CASSRPGLGHNEQFF. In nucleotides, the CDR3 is TGTGCCAGCAGCCGGCCGGGACTAGGGCACAATGAGCAGTTCTTC.

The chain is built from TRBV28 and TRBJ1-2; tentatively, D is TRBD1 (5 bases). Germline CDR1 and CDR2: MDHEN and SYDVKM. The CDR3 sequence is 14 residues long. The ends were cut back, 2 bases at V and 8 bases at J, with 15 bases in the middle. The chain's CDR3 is CASSLGTRTWGYTF. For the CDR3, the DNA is TGTGCCAGCAGTTTAGGGACTCGGACTTGGGGCTACACCTTC.

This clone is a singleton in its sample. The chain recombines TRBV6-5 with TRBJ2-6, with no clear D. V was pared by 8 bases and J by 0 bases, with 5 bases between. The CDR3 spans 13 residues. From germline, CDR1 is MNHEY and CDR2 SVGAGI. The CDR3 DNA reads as TGTGCCAGCTCCCGCTCTGGGGCCAACGTCCTGACTTTC. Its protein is CASSRSGANVLTF.

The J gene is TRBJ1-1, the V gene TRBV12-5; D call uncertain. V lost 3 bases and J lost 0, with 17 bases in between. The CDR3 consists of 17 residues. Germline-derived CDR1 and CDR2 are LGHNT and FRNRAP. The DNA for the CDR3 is TGTGCTAGTGGTTTCATCACCCCAGGCAACTTGAACACTGAAGCTTTCTTT. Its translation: CASGFITPGNLNTEAFF.

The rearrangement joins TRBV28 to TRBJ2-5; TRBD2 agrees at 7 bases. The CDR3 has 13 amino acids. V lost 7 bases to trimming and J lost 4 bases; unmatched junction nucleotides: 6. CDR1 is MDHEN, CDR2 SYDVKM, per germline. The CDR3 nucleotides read TGTGCCAGCAACCCCCCGGGAGGAGAGACCCAGTACTTC. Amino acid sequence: CASNPPGGETQYF.

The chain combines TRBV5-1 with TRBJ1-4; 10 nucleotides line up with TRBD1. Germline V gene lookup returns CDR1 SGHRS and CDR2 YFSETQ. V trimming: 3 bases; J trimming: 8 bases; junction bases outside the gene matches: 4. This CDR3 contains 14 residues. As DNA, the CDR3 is TGCGCCAGCAGCTCCGGGACAGGGGTCGAAAAACTGTTTTTT. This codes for CASSSGTGVEKLFF.

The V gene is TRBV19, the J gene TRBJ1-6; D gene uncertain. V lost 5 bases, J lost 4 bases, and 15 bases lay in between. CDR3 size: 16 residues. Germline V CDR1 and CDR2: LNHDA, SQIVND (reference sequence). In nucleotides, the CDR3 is TGTGCCAGTAGTGCTCTCGACACATCTTATAATTCACCCCTCCACTTT. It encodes CASSALDTSYNSPLHF.

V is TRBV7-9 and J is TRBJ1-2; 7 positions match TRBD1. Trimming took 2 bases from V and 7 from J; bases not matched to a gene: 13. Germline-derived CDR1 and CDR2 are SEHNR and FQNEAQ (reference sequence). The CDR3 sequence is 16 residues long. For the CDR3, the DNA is TGTGCCAGCAGCTTACAATGGAATGAGGGGGCGGGTGGCTACACCTTC. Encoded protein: CASSLQWNEGAGGYTF.

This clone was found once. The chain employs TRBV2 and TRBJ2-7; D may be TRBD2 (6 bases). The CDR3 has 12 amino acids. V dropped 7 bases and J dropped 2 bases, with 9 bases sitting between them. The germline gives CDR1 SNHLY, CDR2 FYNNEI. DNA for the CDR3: TGTGCCAGCACGGGGACTCCCTACGAGCAGTACTTC. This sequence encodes CASTGTPYEQYF.

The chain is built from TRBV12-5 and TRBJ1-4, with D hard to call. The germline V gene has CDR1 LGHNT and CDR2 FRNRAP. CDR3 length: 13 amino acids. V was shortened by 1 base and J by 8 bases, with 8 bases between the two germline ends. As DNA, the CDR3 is TGTGCTAGTGGTTTGGACAGCTCCGAAAAACTGTTTTTT. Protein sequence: CASGLDSSEKLFF.

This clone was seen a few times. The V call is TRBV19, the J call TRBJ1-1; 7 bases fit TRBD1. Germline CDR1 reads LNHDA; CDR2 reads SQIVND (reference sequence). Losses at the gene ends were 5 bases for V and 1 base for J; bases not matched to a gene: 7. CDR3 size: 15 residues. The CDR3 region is CASSETGIWNTEAFF. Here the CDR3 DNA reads TGTGCCAGTAGTGAGACAGGGATATGGAACACTGAAGCTTTCTTT.

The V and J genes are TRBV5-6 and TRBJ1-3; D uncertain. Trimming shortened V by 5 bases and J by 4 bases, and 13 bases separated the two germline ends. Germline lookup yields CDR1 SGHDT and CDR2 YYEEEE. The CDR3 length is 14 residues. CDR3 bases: TGTGCCAGCAGTTTGCGGGTGGCGGGAAACACCATATATTTT. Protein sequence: CASSLRVAGNTIYF.

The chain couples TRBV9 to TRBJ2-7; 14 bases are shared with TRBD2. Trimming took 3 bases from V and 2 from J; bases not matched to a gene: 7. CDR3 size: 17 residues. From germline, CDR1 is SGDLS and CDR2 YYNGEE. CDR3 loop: CASSAGTSGRKTYEQYF. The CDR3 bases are TGTGCCAGCAGCGCCGGGACTAGCGGGAGAAAAACCTACGAGCAGTACTTC. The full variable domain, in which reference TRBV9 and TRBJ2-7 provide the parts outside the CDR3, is DSGVTQTPKHLITATGQRVTLRCSPRSGDLSVYWYQQSLDQGLQFLIQYYNGEERAKGNILERFSAQQFPDLHSELNLSSLELGDSALYFCASSAGTSGRKTYEQYFGPGTRLTVT.

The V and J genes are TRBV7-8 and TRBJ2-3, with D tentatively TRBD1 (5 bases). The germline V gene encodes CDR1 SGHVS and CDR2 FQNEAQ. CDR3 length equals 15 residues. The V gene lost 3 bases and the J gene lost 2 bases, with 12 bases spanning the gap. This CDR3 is CASSLGRSPTDTQYF. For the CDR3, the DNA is TGTGCCAGCAGCTTGGGGCGGAGTCCCACAGATACGCAGTATTTT. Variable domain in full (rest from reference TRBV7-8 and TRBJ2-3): GAGVSQSPRYKVAKRGQDVALRCDPISGHVSLFWYQQALGQGPEFLTYFQNEAQLDKSGLPSDRFFAERPEGSVSTLKIQRTQQEDSAVYLCASSLGRSPTDTQYFGPGTRLTVL.

CDR3 nucleotide sequence: TGTGCCAGCAGTGACCGGGAACCTTTCTTT. This gives the protein CASSDREPFF. The chain couples TRBV2 to TRBJ1-1; D gene uncertain. The V and J ends lost 3 bases and 12 bases respectively, with 8 bases between them. Germline V gene sequence: CDR1 SNHLY, CDR2 FYNNEI. The CDR3 consists of 10 residues. Filled out from reference TRBV2 and TRBJ1-1, the complete variable domain reads EPEVTQTPSHQVTQMGQEVILRCVPISNHLYFYWYRQILGQKVEFLVSFYNNEISEKSEIFDDQFSVERPDGSNFTLKIRSTKLEDSAMYFCASSDREPFFGQGTRLTVV.

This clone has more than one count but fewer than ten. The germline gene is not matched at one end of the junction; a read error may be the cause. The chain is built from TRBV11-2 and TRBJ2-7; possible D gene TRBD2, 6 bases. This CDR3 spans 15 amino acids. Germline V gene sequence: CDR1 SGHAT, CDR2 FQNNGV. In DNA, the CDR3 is TGTGCCAGCGGCTTCTTGGGGTCGGGCGGGAACGAGCAGTACTTC. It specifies CASGFLGSGGNEQYF.

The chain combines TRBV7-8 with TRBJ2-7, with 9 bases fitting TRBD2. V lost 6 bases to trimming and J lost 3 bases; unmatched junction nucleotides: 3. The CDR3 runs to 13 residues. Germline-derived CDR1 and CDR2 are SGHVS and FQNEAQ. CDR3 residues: CASRNSGGYEQYF. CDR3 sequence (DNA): TGTGCCAGCAGGAATAGCGGGGGCTACGAGCAGTACTTC.

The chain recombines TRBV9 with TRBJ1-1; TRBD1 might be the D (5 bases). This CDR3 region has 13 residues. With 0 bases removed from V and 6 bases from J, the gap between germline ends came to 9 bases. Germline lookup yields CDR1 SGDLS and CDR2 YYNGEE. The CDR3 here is CASSVGGGSEAFF. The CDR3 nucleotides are TGTGCCAGCAGCGTAGGTGGGGGGTCTGAAGCTTTCTTT.

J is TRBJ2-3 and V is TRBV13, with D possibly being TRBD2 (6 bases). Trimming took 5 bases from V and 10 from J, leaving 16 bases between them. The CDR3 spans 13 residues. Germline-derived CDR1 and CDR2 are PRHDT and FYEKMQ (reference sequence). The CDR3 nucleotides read TGTGCCAGCAGCCCAGGGCTAGCGATTTCGCAGTATTTT. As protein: CASSPGLAISQYF.

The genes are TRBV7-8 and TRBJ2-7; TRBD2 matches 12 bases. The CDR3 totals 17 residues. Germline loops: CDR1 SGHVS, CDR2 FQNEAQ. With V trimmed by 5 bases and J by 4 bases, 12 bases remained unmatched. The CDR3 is CASSLSTLAGGPYEQYF. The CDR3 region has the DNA TGTGCCAGCAGCCTCTCAACTCTAGCGGGAGGGCCTTACGAGCAGTACTTC. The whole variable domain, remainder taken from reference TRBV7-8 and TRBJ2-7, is GAGVSQSPRYKVAKRGQDVALRCDPISGHVSLFWYQQALGQGPEFLTYFQNEAQLDKSGLPSDRFFAERPEGSVSTLKIQRTQQEDSAVYLCASSLSTLAGGPYEQYFGPGTRLTVT.

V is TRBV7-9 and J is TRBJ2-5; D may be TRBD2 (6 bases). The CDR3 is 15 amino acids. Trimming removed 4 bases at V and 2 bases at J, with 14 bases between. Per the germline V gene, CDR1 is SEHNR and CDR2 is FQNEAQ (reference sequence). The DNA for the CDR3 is TGTGCCAGCAGCTCCGCCCGAGGGAGGCAAGAGACCCAGTACTTC. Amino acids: CASSSARGRQETQYF. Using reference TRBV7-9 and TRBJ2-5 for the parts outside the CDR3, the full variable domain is DTGVSQNPRHKITKRGQNVTFRCDPISEHNRLYWYRQTLGQGPEFLTYFQNEAQLEKSRLLSDRFSAERPKGSFSTLEIQRTEQGDSAMYLCASSSARGRQETQYFGPGTRLLVL.

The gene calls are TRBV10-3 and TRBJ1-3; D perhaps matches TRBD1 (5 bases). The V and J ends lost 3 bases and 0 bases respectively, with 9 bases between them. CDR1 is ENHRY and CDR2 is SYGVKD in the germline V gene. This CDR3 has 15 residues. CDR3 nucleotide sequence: TGTGCCATCAGTGAACAGGATGTCTCTGGAAACACCATATATTTT. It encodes CAISEQDVSGNTIYF.

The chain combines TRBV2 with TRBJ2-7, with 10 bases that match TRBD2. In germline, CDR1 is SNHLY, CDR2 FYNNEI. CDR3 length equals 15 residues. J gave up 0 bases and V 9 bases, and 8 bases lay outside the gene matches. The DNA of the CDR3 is TGTGCCAGATCGACTAGCGGGTATCCCTCCTACGAGCAGTACTTC. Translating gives CARSTSGYPSYEQYF.

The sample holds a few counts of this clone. The CDR3 region is CASGSSLYEQYF. CDR3 sequence (DNA): TGTGCTAGTGGTTCGAGCCTCTACGAGCAGTACTTC. The chain recombines TRBV12-5 with TRBJ2-7; D not resolved. CDR1 is LGHNT, CDR2 FRNRAP, per germline. V was trimmed by 4 bases and J by 3 bases, leaving 7 bases between them. The CDR3 consists of 12 residues. The full variable domain, its missing parts supplied by reference TRBV12-5 and TRBJ2-7, is DARVTQTPRHKVTEMGQEVTMRCQPILGHNTVFWYRQTMMQGLELLAYFRNRAPLDDSGMPKDRFSAEMPDATLATLKIQPSEPRDSAVYFCASGSSLYEQYFGPGTRLTVT.